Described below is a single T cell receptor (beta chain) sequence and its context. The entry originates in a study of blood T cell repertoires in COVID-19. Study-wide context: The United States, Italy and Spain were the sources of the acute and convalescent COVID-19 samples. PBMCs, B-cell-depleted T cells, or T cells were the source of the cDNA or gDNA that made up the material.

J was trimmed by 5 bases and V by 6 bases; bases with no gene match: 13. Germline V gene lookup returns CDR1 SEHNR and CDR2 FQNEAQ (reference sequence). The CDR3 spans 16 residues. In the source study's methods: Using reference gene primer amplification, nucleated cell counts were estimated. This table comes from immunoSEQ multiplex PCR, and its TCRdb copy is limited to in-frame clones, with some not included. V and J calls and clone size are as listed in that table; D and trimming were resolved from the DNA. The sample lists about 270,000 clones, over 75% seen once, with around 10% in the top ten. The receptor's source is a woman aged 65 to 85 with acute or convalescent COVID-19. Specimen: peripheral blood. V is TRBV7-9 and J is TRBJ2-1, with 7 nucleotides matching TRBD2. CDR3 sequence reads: CASRPTPAGINNEQFF. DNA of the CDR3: TGTGCCAGCAGGCCCACTCCAGCGGGAATTAACAATGAGCAGTTCTTC. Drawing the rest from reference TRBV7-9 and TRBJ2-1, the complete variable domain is DTGVSQNPRHKITKRGQNVTFRCDPISEHNRLYWYRQTLGQGPEFLTYFQNEAQLEKSRLLSDRFSAERPKGSFSTLEIQRTEQGDSAMYLCASRPTPAGINNEQFFGPGTRLTVL.